This TCR beta chain is drawn from a study of T-cell memory formation after mild COVID-19. V was clipped by 4 bases and J by 0 bases; unmatched bases: 6. Per the germline V gene, CDR1 is SGHRS and CDR2 is YFSETQ. CDR3 length equals 18 residues. TCRdb re-called the 5' RACE reads with MiXCR, one entry per CDR3 protein. This sample carries about 350,000 distinct CDR3 sequences, roughly an eighth of them seen once, and the ten largest clones take 22%. This receptor was obtained from a man aged 18 to 30 who had mild COVID-19 (a few samples of this study predate the infection). Cell type and time point are not known. The material sequenced was PBMCs or a T cell subset sorted from them (not recorded which). This rearrangement joins TRBV5-1 to TRBJ2-3; 15 bases fit TRBD2. CDR3 region: CASSTGLAGGSSTDTQYF. Written as DNA, the CDR3 is TGCGCCAGCAGCACGGGACTAGCGGGGGGTTCTAGCACAGATACGCAGTATTTT.